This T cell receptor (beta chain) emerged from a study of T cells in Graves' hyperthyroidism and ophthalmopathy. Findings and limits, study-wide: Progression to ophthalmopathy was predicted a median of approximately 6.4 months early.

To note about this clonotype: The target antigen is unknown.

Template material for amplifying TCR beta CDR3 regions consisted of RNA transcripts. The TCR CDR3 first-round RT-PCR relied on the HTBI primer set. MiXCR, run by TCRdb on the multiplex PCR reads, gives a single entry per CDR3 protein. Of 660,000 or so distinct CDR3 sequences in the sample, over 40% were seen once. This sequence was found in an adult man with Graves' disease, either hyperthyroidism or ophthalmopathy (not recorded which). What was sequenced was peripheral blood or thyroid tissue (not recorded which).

Written as DNA, the CDR3 is TGTGCCAGCAGTTCGGGGGGTCAGTATAATTCACCCCTCCACTTT. Its translation: CASSSGGQYNSPLHF. The chain couples TRBV7-9 to TRBJ1-6, with a tentative D call TRBD1 (5 bases). Germline V CDR1 and CDR2: SEHNR, FQNEAQ (reference sequence). The V end lost 6 bases, the J end lost 4 bases, and 13 bases lay between the germline ends. This CDR3 contains 15 residues.